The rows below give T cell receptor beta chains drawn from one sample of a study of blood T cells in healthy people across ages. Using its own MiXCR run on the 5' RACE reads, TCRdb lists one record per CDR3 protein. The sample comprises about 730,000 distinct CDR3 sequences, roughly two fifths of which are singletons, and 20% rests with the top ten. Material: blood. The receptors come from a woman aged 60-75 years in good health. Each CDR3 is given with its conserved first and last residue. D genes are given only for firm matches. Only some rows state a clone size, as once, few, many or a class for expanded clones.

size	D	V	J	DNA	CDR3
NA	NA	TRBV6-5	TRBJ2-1	TGTGCCAGCACAGTATCGAACAGGCACAATGAGCAGTTCTTC	CASTVSNRHNEQFF
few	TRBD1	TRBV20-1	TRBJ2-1	TGCAGTGCCGCAACCGGGACAGGGGGTCTCGGTGAGCAGTTCTTC	CSAATGTGGLGEQFF
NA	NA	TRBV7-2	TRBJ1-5	TGTGCCAGCAGCTTTGGGACTGCTTCCTCGGGGCAGCCCCAGCATTTT	CASSFGTASSGQPQHF
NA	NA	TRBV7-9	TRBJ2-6	TGTGCCAGCAGCGCCAGAGGGACCGGGGCCAACGTCCTGACTTTC	CASSARGTGANVLTF
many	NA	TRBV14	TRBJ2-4	TGTGCCAGCAGCCAAGGTGGGGACACCTCACCCCAAAAGAACATTCAGTACTTC	CASSQGGDTSPQKNIQYF
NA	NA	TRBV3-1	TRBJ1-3	TGTGCCAGCAGCCAAGGGATGACCGGAAACACCATATATTTT	CASSQGMTGNTIYF
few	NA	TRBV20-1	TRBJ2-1	TGCAGTGCTAGAACGTTACAGGGTCCCAATGAGCAGTTCTTC	CSARTLQGPNEQFF
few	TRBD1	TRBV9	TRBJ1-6	TGTGCCAGCAGCGGGACAGGGGGTTTATATAATTCACCCCTCCACTTT	CASSGTGGLYNSPLHF
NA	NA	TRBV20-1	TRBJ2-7	TGCAGTGCTAGAGTCCTCGGGAGTGGCGAGCAGTACTTC	CSARVLGSGEQYF
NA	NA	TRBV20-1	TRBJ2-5	TGCAGTGCTAGAGCAACGTCGGGGGAGACCCAGTACTTC	CSARATSGETQYF
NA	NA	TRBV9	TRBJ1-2	TGTGTCAGCAGCTCCATCCGTGAGGGTCAGGGCTACACCTTC	CVSSSIREGQGYTF
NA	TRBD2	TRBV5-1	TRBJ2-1	TGCGCCAGCAGCTTGGGTGGGACTAGCTTCGGTGAGCAGTTCTTC	CASSLGGTSFGEQFF
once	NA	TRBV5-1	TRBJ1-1	TGCGCCAGCAGCTTAGGGGGGGGTTGGCCATTGAACACTGAAGCTTTCTTT	CASSLGGGWPLNTEAFF
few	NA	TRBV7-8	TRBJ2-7	TGTGCCAGCAGCCATACTCGGTGGGGACTCATCTCCTACGAGCAGTACTTC	CASSHTRWGLISYEQYF
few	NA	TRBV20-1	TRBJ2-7	TGCAGTGCTAGAGATTTTGGGCAGGGGCGCAACGAGCAGTACTTC	CSARDFGQGRNEQYF
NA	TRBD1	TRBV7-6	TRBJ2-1	TGTGCCAGCAGCCCGGGACAGGTGTACAATGAGCAGTTCTTC	CASSPGQVYNEQFF
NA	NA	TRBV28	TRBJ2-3	TGTGCCAGCAGTTTAGGTTGGGTAGTGGGGGCAGATACGCAGTATTTT	CASSLGWVVGADTQYF
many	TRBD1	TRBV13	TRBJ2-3	TGTGCCAGCAGCTACAGGGGAATGAGCACAGATACGCAGTATTTT	CASSYRGMSTDTQYF
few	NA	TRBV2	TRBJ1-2	TGTGCCAGCAGTGGAGGGCCTATAGCCTATGGCTACACCTTC	CASSGGPIAYGYTF
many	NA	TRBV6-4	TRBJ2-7	TGTGCCAGCAGGGGGACACCACCCCTCTACGAGCAGTACTTC	CASRGTPPLYEQYF
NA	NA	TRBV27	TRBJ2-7	TGTGCCAGCAGTGCCTTTTTGAGTAATGAGCAGTACTTC	CASSAFLSNEQYF
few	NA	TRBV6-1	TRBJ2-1	TGTGCCAGCACCCCAGGACAGGGGTGGATTAGCGGGAGGCGGAATGAGCAGTTCTTC	CASTPGQGWISGRRNEQFF
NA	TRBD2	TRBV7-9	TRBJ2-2	TGTGCCAGCAGACCTAGCGGGGGGCAGAACACCGGGGAGCTGTTTTTT	CASRPSGGQNTGELFF
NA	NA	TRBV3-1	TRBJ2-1	TGTGCCAGCAGCCAAGGGAGTAGCGTCCCCTACAATGAGCAGTTCTTC	CASSQGSSVPYNEQFF
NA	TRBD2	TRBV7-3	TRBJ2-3	TGTGCCAGCAGCTTACTAGCGGGAGGGGCAGATACGCAGTATTTT	CASSLLAGGADTQYF
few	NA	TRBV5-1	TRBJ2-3	TGCGCCAGCAGCGCAGACACAGATACGCAGTATTTT	CASSADTDTQYF
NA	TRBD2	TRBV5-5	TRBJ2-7	TGTGCCAGCAGCCCTAGCGGGGAACCCTATGGTGAGCAGTACTTC	CASSPSGEPYGEQYF
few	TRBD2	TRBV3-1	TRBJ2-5	TGTGCCAGCAGGGACCAACGACTAGCTGAAGAGACCCAGTACTTC	CASRDQRLAEETQYF
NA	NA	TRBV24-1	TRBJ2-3	TGTGCCGCCAGTGATTTGGTCAGGGCGGCTTCGGGGAGGCCCACAGATACGCAGTATTTT	CAASDLVRAASGRPTDTQYF
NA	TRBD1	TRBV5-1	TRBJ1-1	TGCGCCAGCAGCTTGGCCCGGGACAGGGTGAATATGGAAGCTTTCTTT	CASSLARDRVNMEAFF
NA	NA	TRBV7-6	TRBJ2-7	TGTGCCAGCAGCTCGGCACAATACAATGAGCAGTACTTC	CASSSAQYNEQYF
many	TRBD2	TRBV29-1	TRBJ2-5	TGCAGCGTTCAGCGAACCCGGGGGGGCCTCCCAGAGACCCAGTACTTC	CSVQRTRGGLPETQYF
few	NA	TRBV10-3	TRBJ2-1	TGTGCCACCTACGGAGACGGCGGGGAGGAGCAGTTCTTC	CATYGDGGEEQFF
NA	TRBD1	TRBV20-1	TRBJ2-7	TGCAGTGCAACGGGACAGCACTACGAGCAGTACTTC	CSATGQHYEQYF
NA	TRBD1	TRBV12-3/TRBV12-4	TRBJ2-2	TGTGCCAGCAGTTCGTACAGGGGCCTTAACACCGGGGAGCTGTTTTTT	CASSSYRGLNTGELFF
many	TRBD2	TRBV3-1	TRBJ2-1	TGTGCCAGCGGGACTAGCGGGACTAGGAACAATGAGCAGTTCTTC	CASGTSGTRNNEQFF
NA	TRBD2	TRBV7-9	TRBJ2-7	TGTGCCAGCGGTATGACTAGCGGGGGATACGAGCAGTACTTC	CASGMTSGGYEQYF
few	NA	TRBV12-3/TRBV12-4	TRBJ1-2	TGTGCCAGCAGTATCACTCCGGACAGTCCCTATGGCTACACCTTC	CASSITPDSPYGYTF
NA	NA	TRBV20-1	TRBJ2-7	TGCAGTGCTAGAGATTATGTCGGCCACGAGCAGTACTTC	CSARDYVGHEQYF
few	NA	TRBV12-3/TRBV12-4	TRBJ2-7	TGTGCCAGCAGCTTTGTCGACAGTTCCTACGAGCAGTACTTC	CASSFVDSSYEQYF
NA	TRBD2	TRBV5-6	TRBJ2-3	TGTGCCAGCAGGGGAAGTAGCGGGAGTGATACGCAGTATTTT	CASRGSSGSDTQYF
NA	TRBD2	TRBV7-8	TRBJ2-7	TGTGCCAGCAGCCCTAGGGCCTCAGCGGGGGTCGACGAGCAGTACTTC	CASSPRASAGVDEQYF
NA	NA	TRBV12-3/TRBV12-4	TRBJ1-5	TGTGCCAGCAGTCCAAGACAGAATACTCAGCCCCAGCATTTT	CASSPRQNTQPQHF
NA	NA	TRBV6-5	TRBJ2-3	TGTGCCAGCAGTTACTCCCGCGACGCCCGTCCCTCCACAGATACGCAGTATTTT	CASSYSRDARPSTDTQYF
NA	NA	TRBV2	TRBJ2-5	TGTGCCAGCAGGGGCCCCACCGGCGCCGAAGAGACCCAGTACTTC	CASRGPTGAEETQYF
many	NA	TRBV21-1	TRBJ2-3	TGTGCCAGCAGCACGGGGACTACCGCTACGCAGTATTTT	CASSTGTTATQYF
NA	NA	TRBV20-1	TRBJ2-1	TGCAGTGCTGGATTAGGGGGGAATGAGCAGTTCTTC	CSAGLGGNEQFF
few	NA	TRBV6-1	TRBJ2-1	TGTGCCAGCAGTGAAGGCCCTTCGGCGGGATACAATGAGCAGTTCTTC	CASSEGPSAGYNEQFF
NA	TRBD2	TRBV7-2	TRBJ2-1	TGTGCCAGCAGCTTAGTTGGACTAGCGGGAGGGGGCTCCTATAATGAGCAGTTCTTC	CASSLVGLAGGGSYNEQFF
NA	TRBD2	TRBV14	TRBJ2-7	TGTGCCAGCAGCCAAGTCGGTAGCGGGGGGGCCTACGAGCAGTACTTC	CASSQVGSGGAYEQYF
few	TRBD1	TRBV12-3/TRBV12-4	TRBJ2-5	TGTGCCAGCAGTTTGGGGGACAGGGGTTTCCGAGAGACCCAGTACTTC	CASSLGDRGFRETQYF